These 17 T cell receptor beta chains came from one sample sequenced in a study of OX40 agonist ivuxolimab in advanced cancers. Clones were read by immunoSEQ multiplex PCR, and TCRdb kept only the in-frame ones, dropping some. The data show fewer than 40,000 clones, with 82% seen just once and roughly 20% held by the top ten. The sample here was CD4+ or CD8+ T cells sorted from blood, taken in a trial of the OX40 agonist ivuxolimab. These receptors were taken from an adult with an advanced solid tumor such as melanoma, head and neck, liver or kidney cancer.

The genes are TRBV5-8 and TRBJ2-5, with D perhaps being TRBD1 or TRBD2 (5 bases each). This CDR3 comprises 15 residues. V lost 1 base, J lost 5 bases, and 15 bases lay in between. The germline V gene encodes CDR1 SGHTS and CDR2 YDEGEE. The CDR3 bases are TGTGCCAGCAGCTTGTCTCACAGGCCGGGGGAGACCCAGTACTTC. Its translation: CASSLSHRPGETQYF.

The genes are TRBV19 and TRBJ1-5, with D perhaps TRBD1 (5 bases). Germline values: CDR1 LNHDA, CDR2 SQIVND (reference sequence). The V end was cut by 2 bases, the J end by 4 bases, with 18 bases between. CDR3 length: 17 residues. DNA of the CDR3: TGTGCCAGTAGTATATGGGTCCGGGGCCCAGCGAATCAGCCCCAGCATTTT. It encodes CASSIWVRGPANQPQHF.

The chain joins TRBV5-6 to TRBJ1-2; weak D call: TRBD1 (5 bases). CDR3 length: 16 amino acids. CDR1 and CDR2 from the germline V gene are SGHDT and YYEEEE. The V gene lost 5 bases and the J gene lost 3 bases, with 20 bases spanning the gap. The CDR3 coding sequence is TGTGCCAGCAGGCGAGAATCAGGGTCTGGCTACTATGGCTACACCTTC. This translates into CASRRESGSGYYGYTF.

This rearrangement joins TRBV9 to TRBJ2-3; 8 bases fit TRBD1. Germline V lookup: CDR1 SGDLS, CDR2 YYNGEE. This CDR3 region has 17 residues. Germline trimming cut 3 bases from V and 4 bases from J; bases unmatched to any gene: 13. The CDR3 nucleotides are TGTGCCAGCAGCGCCCTGGACAGGGTACGATTCGCAGATACGCAGTATTTT. Translated, it gives CASSALDRVRFADTQYF.

This rearrangement joins TRBV5-6 to TRBJ1-6; no reliable D call. The CDR3 length is 15 residues. V lost 3 bases and J 10 bases, leaving 17 bases between the germline ends. Germline lookup yields CDR1 SGHDT and CDR2 YYEEEE. CDR3 in DNA: TGTGCCAGCAGCTCGCTAGATGGAGGCCGGTCACCCCTCCACTTT. Its protein is CASSSLDGGRSPLHF.

This chain joins TRBV9 and TRBJ2-1; D call uncertain. Trimming stripped 4 bases from V and 4 bases from J, with 15 bases between. The germline V gene has CDR1 SGDLS and CDR2 YYNGEE. The CDR3 totals 15 residues. The CDR3: CASSTSEGLYNEQFF. CDR3 coding DNA: TGTGCCAGCAGCACCTCAGAAGGGCTGTACAATGAGCAGTTCTTC.

J is TRBJ2-2 and V is TRBV2; no clear D. The germline gives CDR1 SNHLY, CDR2 FYNNEI. This CDR3 comprises 14 residues. V dropped 4 bases and J dropped 2 bases, with 8 bases sitting between them. The CDR3, as DNA: TGTGCCAGCAGTGCTACGACCAACACCGGGGAGCTGTTTTTT. Protein sequence: CASSATTNTGELFF.

The chain carries TRBV28 and TRBJ2-1; TRBD2 might be the D (5 bases). Trimming took 5 bases from V and 0 from J, leaving 11 bases between them. Germline V gene sequence: CDR1 MDHEN, CDR2 SYDVKM. The CDR3 covers 15 residues. CDR3 residues: CASSSVGGSYNEQFF. The CDR3 DNA sequence: TGTGCCAGCAGTAGCGTCGGAGGCTCCTACAATGAGCAGTTCTTC.

The chain carries TRBV15 and TRBJ1-5; 12 bases are a match to TRBD1. Germline lookup yields CDR1 LNHNV and CDR2 YYDKDF (reference sequence). The CDR3 runs 17 residues. V was clipped by 4 bases and J by 6 bases; unmatched bases: 10. In nucleotides, the CDR3 is TGTGCCACCAGCAATTTTCGAGGGACAGGGGGCAGTCAGCCCCAGCATTTT. It specifies CATSNFRGTGGSQPQHF.

The chain couples TRBV4-1 to TRBJ1-5; no clear D. The CDR3 spans 14 residues. V was cut by 0 bases and J by 12 bases, with 15 bases left in between. CDR1 is MGHRA, CDR2 YSYEKL, per germline. CDR3 loop: CASSQDRVRNVQHF. CDR3 DNA: TGCGCCAGCAGCCAAGATCGGGTCAGAAATGTCCAGCATTTT.

By sample share, this clone is medium-sized (0.01 to 0.1%). The rearrangement uses TRBV7-9 and TRBJ2-7, with D possibly TRBD2 on 6 matching bases. Germline CDR1 reads SEHNR; CDR2 reads FQNEAQ (reference sequence). The CDR3 extends over 12 amino acids. With 2 bases removed from V and 5 bases from J, the gap between germline ends came to 7 bases. The CDR3 here is CASSLTGDEQYF. CDR3 sequence (DNA): TGTGCCAGCAGCTTAACGGGGGACGAGCAGTACTTC. Drawing the rest from reference TRBV7-9 and TRBJ2-7, the complete variable domain is DTGVSQNPRHKITKRGQNVTFRCDPISEHNRLYWYRQTLGQGPEFLTYFQNEAQLEKSRLLSDRFSAERPKGSFSTLEIQRTEQGDSAMYLCASSLTGDEQYFGPGTRLTVT.

V is TRBV6-6 and J is TRBJ1-5; 9 positions agree with TRBD1. This CDR3 has 15 residues. Germline loops: CDR1 MNHNY, CDR2 SVGAGI (reference sequence). The V gene end was trimmed by 3 bases and the J gene end by 4 bases; junction bases not matched to a gene: 4. This CDR3 reads CASSYGGQGNQPQHF. Here the CDR3 DNA reads TGTGCCAGCAGTTATGGGGGACAGGGAAATCAGCCCCAGCATTTT.

The chain is built from TRBV28 and TRBJ1-1; D gene ambiguous. V was pared by 5 bases and J by 5 bases, with 9 bases between. The CDR3 covers 12 residues. Germline V gene sequence: CDR1 MDHEN, CDR2 SYDVKM. This CDR3 reads CASSPWGTEAFF. The CDR3, as DNA: TGTGCCAGCAGTCCTTGGGGAACTGAAGCTTTCTTT.

This sequence joins TRBV5-1 and TRBJ2-2, with D unclear. V gave up 2 bases and J gave up 0 bases, with 8 bases separating them. Germline CDR1 is SGHRS and CDR2 is YFSETQ. The CDR3 runs 15 residues. CDR3 loop: CASSFVSSNTGELFF. The CDR3 DNA follows: TGCGCCAGCAGCTTCGTCAGTTCGAACACCGGGGAGCTGTTTTTT.

The J gene is TRBJ1-6, the V gene TRBV5-1; the D gene is possibly TRBD1 (5 bases). Trimming stripped 4 bases from V and 10 bases from J, with 12 bases between. The CDR3 is 13 amino acids. Germline assignment: CDR1 SGHRS and CDR2 YFSETQ. CDR3 nucleotide sequence: TGCGCCAGCAGCCCCGGACATGAATCACCCCTCCACTTT. Protein: CASSPGHESPLHF.

The CDR3 DNA follows: TGCGCCAGCAGCTTGGAGGGCGGCGGATACAATGAGCAGTTCTTC. Protein sequence: CASSLEGGGYNEQFF. The chain combines TRBV5-1 with TRBJ2-1; D ambiguous. CDR3 length: 15 amino acids. Trimming pared 0 bases from V and 4 bases from J, leaving 11 bases between. Per the germline V gene, CDR1 is SGHRS and CDR2 is YFSETQ.

The V and J genes are TRBV18 and TRBJ2-7, with D perhaps TRBD1 or TRBD2 (6 bases each). The ends were cut back, 5 bases at V and 3 bases at J, with 11 bases in the middle. This CDR3 contains 13 residues. The germline V gene encodes CDR1 KGHSH and CDR2 LQKENI. CDR3: CASSGGGNYEQYF. For the CDR3, the DNA is TGTGCCAGCTCAGGAGGGGGTAACTACGAGCAGTACTTC.